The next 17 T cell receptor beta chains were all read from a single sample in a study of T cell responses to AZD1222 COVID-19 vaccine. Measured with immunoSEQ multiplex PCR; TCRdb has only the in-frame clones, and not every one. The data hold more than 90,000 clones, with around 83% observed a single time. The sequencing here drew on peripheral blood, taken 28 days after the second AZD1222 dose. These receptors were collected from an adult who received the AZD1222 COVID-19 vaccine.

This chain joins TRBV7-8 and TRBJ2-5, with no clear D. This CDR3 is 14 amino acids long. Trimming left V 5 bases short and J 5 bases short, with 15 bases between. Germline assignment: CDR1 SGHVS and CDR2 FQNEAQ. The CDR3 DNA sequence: TGTGCCAGCAGCCCTACCGCTAGATCGGAGACCCAGTACTTC. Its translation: CASSPTARSETQYF.

The CDR3 nucleotides read TGTGCCAGCAGTTCTGGACAGGGGGGATTATACGAGCAGTACTTC. Its translation: CASSSGQGGLYEQYF. The rearrangement links TRBV6-2 or TRBV6-3 to TRBJ2-7, with 10 bases identical to TRBD1. The CDR3 covers 15 residues. Trimming took 4 bases from V and 4 from J; bases not matched to a gene: 7. Per germline, CDR1 MNHEY and CDR2 SVGEGT.

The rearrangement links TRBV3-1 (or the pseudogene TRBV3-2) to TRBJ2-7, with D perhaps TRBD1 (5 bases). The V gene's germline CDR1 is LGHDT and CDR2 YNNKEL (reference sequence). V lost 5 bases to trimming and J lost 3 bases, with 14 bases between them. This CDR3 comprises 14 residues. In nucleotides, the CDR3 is TGTGCCAGCAGCGGCTGGACAAAAAACTACGAGCAGTACTTC. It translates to CASSGWTKNYEQYF.

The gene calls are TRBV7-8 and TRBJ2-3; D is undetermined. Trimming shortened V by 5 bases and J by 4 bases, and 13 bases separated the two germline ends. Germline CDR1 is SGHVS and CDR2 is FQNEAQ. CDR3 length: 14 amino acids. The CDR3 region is CASSLGPSSDTQYF. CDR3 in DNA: TGTGCCAGCAGCCTAGGACCGAGCTCAGATACGCAGTATTTT.

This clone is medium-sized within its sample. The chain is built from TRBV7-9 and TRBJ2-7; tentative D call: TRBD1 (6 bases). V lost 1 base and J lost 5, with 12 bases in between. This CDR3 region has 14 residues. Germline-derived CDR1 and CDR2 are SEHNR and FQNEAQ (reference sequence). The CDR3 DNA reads TGTGCCAGCAGCTTAGTTCAGGGGAGCCACGAGCAGTACTTC. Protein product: CASSLVQGSHEQYF.

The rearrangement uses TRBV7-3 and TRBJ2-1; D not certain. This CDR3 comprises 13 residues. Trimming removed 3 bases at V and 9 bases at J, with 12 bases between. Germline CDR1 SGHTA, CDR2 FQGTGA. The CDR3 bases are TGTGCCAGCAGCTTTTCGGGTCATGGTGAGCAGTTCTTC. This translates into CASSFSGHGEQFF.

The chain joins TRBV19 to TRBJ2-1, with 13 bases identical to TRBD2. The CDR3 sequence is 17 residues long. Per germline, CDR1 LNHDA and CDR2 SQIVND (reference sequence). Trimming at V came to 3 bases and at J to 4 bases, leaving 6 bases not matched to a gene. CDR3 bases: TGTGCCAGTAGTATTAGACTAGCGGGGGGCCGATACAATGAGCAGTTCTTC. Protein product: CASSIRLAGGRYNEQFF.

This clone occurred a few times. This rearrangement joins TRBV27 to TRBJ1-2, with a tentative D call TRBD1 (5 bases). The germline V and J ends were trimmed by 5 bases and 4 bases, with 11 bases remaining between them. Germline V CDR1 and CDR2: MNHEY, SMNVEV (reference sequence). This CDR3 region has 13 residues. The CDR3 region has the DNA TGTGCCAGCAGTGTAGACAGCGGCTATGGCTACACCTTC. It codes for CASSVDSGYGYTF.

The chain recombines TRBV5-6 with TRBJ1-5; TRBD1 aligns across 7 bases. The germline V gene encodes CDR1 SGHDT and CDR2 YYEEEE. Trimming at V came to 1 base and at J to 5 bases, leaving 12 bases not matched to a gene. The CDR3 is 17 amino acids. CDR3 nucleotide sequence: TGTGCCAGCAGCTTGTTCCCCAGGGGGGAGGTGGATCAGCCCCAGCATTTT. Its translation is CASSLFPRGEVDQPQHF. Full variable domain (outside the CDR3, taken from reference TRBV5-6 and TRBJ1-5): DAGVTQSPTHLIKTRGQQVTLRCSPKSGHDTVSWYQQALGQGPQFIFQYYEEEERQRGNFPDRFSGHQFPNYSSELNVNALLLGDSALYLCASSLFPRGEVDQPQHFGDGTRLSIL.

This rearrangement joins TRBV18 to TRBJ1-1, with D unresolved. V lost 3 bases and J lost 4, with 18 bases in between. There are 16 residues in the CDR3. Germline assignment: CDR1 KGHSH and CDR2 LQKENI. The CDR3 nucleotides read TGTGCCAGCTCACCTGGAGCGGGAAGTTTGATCACTGAAGCTTTCTTT. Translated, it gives CASSPGAGSLITEAFF. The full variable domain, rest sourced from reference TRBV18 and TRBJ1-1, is NAGVMQNPRHLVRRRGQEARLRCSPMKGHSHVYWYRQLPEEGLKFMVYLQKENIIDESGMPKERFSAEFPKEGPSILRIQQVVRGDSAAYFCASSPGAGSLITEAFFGQGTRLTVV.

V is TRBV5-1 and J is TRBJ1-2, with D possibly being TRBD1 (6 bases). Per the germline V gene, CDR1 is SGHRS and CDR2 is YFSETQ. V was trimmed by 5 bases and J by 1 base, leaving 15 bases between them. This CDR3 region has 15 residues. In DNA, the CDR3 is TGCGCCAGCAGGCGAGCGGTAGGGGGTAACTATGGCTACACCTTC. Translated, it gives CASRRAVGGNYGYTF.

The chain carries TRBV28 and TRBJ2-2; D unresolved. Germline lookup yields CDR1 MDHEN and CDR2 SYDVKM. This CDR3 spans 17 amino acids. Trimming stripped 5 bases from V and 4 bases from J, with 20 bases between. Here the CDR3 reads CASSTQYTDWRTGELFF. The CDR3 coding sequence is TGTGCCAGCAGTACCCAATACACCGACTGGCGCACCGGGGAGCTGTTTTTT.

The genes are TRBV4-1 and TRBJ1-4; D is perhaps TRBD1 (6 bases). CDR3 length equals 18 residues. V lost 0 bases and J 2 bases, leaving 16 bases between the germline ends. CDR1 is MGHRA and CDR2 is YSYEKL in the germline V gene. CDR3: CASSQEDKGVGTNEKLFF. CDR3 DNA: TGCGCCAGCAGCCAAGAAGACAAGGGGGTTGGCACTAATGAAAAACTGTTTTTT.

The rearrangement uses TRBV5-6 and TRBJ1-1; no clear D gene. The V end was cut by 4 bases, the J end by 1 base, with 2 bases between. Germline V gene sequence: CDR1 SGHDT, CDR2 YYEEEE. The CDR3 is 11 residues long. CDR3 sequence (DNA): TGTGCCAGCAGCAAGAACACTGAAGCTTTCTTT. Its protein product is CASSKNTEAFF.

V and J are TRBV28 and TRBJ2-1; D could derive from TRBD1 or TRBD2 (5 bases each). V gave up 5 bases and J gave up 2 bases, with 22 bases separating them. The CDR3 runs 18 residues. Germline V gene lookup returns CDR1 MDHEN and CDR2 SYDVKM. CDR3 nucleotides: TGTGCCAGCAGTGTCCCCGGGACCCCAATTGGGACCTACAATGAGCAGTTCTTC. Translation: CASSVPGTPIGTYNEQFF.

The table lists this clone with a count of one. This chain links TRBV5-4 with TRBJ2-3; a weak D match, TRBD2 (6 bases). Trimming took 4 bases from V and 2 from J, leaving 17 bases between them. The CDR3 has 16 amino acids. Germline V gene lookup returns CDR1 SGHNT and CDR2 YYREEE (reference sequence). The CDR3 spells CASSPGLTGSTDTQYF. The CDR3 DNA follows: TGTGCCAGCAGCCCTGGACTAACCGGATCCACAGATACGCAGTATTTT. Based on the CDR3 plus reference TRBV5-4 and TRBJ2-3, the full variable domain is ETGVTQSPTHLIKTRGQQVTLRCSSQSGHNTVSWYQQALGQGPQFIFQYYREEENGRGNFPPRFSGLQFPNYSSELNVNALELDDSALYLCASSPGLTGSTDTQYFGPGTRLTVL.

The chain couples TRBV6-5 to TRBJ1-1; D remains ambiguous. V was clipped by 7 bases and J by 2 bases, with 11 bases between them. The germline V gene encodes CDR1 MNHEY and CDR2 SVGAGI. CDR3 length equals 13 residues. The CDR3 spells CASTMGRNTEAFF. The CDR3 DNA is TGTGCCAGCACCATGGGGAGAAACACTGAAGCTTTCTTT.